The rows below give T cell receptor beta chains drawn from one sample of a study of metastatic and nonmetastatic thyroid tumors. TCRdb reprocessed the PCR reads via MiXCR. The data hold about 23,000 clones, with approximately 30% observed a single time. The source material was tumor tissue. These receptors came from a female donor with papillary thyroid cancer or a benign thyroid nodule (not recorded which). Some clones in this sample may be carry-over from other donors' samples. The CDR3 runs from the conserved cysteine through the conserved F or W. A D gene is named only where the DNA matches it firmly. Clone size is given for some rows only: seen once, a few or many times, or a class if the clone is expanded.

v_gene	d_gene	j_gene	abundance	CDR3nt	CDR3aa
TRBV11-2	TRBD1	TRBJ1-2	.	TGTGCCAGCAGCCCAGACAGGGGAGGCGGCTACACCTTC	CASSPDRGGGYTF
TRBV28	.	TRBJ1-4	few	TGTGCCAGCCTTGAGACCCGGCGCATTTCAACTAATGAAAAACTGTTTTTT	CASLETRRISTNEKLFF
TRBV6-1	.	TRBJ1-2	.	TGTGCCAGCAGTGAATCGGGGCATTCGGAGGTCTATGGCTACACCTTC	CASSESGHSEVYGYTF
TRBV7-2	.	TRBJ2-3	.	TGTGCCAGCAGCTTAGGGCTAGCTGTGGGCGATACGCAGTATTTT	CASSLGLAVGDTQYF
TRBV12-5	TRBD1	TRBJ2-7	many	TGTGCTAGTGGTTTGGCGAACGACAGGGGGCCCTACGAGCAGTACTTC	CASGLANDRGPYEQYF
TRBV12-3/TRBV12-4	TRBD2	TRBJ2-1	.	TGTGCCACCACGGGGGAGGTCGGGAGGGCTTATGAGCAGTTCTTC	CATTGEVGRAYEQFF
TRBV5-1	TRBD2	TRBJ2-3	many	TGCGCCAGCAGCCCATGGACTAGCGGGGGGGCCACAGATACGCAGTATTTT	CASSPWTSGGATDTQYF
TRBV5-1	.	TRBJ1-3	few	TGCGCCAGCAGCTTGGCCCCGTACAGGGCCCAATGCATATATTTT	CASSLAPYRAQCIYF
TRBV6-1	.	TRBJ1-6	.	TGTGCCAGCAGCCTACTTCACCCCGAGTTACGGGGTGATTCCCTCCACTTT	CASSLLHPELRGDSLHF
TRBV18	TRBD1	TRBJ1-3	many	TGTGCCAGCTCACCAGGGACAGGGATCGCCGGAAACACCATATATTTT	CASSPGTGIAGNTIYF